The T cell receptor beta chain described here comes from a study of shared clonotypes between healthy human individuals. The overall study: Donors consisted of a couple of women and three men between 18 and 49.

CD8 memory combined CD45RO+ cells with CCR7-negative CD45RA+ TemRA cells. Notes on the study in general: Non-shared clonotypes were found to have lower generation probabilities than the clonotypes that were shared by all four of the sorted-subset donors. The sampled material consisted only of blood, and tissue repertoires are likely to differ.

Details on this clone: Its antigen is unknown.

Some clones are missing from TCRdb's copy, which holds only in-frame ones; the method was immunoSEQ multiplex PCR. This table holds 550,000 to 800,000 clones, 80% to 95% found once. V lost 3 bases to trimming and J lost 2 bases; unmatched junction nucleotides: 2. The CDR3 runs 14 residues. CDR1 is SGHRS, CDR2 YFSETQ, per germline. Sequences were obtained from memory CD8+ T cells from PBMCs. Described subset: CD45RO+ cells pooled with CCR7-negative TemRA cells. The chain carries TRBV5-1 and TRBJ2-7; 10 positions agree with TRBD2. The clonotype was recovered from a man between 18 and 35 years old in good health. Some clones in this sample may be carry-over from other donors' samples. As DNA, the CDR3 is TGCGCCAGCAGCTGGACTAGCGGAACCTACGAGCAGTACTTC. Amino acids: CASSWTSGTYEQYF.